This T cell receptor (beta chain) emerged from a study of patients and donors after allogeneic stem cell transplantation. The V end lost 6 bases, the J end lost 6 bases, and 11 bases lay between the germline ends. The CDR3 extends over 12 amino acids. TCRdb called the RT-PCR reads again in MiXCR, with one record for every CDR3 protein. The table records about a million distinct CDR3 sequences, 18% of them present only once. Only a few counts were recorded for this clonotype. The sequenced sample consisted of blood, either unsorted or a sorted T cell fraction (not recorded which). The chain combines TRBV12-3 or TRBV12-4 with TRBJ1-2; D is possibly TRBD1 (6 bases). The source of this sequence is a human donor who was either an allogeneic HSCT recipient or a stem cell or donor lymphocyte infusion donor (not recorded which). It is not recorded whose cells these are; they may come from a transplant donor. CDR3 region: CASSGGPHGYTF. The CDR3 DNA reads TGTGCCAGCAGCGGGGGGCCTCATGGCTACACCTTC.